This T cell receptor (beta chain) stems from a study of tumor and adjacent non-tumor tissue in lung cancer. Points from the study as a whole: Tumor tissue had significantly higher TCR diversity than normal lung.

Per germline, CDR1 LNHDA and CDR2 SQIVND (reference sequence). CDR3 length equals 13 residues. V was pared by 9 bases and J by 4 bases, with 13 bases between. RNA was extracted from bulk tissue without any cell sorting. A remark on this clonotype: The antigen is not known.

A modified ARM-PCR protocol with three rounds of nested PCR amplified TCRbeta. One entry per CDR3 protein, called by TCRdb with MiXCR from the multiplex PCR reads. Of about 200,000 distinct CDR3 sequences listed, around 70% are singletons. Sequencing was carried out using lung tumor tissue. The chain uses TRBV19 and TRBJ1-5; D gene unclear. The receptor was isolated from a man aged 55 to 70 with non-small cell lung cancer. The CDR3 reads CASDNALNQPQHF. CDR3 DNA: TGTGCCAGCGACAACGCCCTTAATCAGCCCCAGCATTTT. The full variable domain, in which reference TRBV19 and TRBJ1-5 provide the parts outside the CDR3, is DGGITQSPKYLFRKEGQNVTLSCEQNLNHDAMYWYRQDPGQGLRLIYYSQIVNDFQKGDIAEGYSVSREKKESFPLTVTSAQKNPTAFYLCASDNALNQPQHFGDGTRLSIL.